The 20 T cell receptor beta chains below come from one sample, sequenced in a study of shared clonotypes between healthy human individuals. Naive CD8 cells lacked CD45RO, underwent positive selection for CCR7 and left out terminally differentiated effector memory CD45RA+ cells. Some clones are missing from TCRdb's copy, which holds only in-frame ones; the method was immunoSEQ multiplex PCR. The data hold about 2 million clones, with about 95% observed a single time. What was sequenced was naive CD8+ T cells sorted from blood. Every receptor here comes from a man aged 18 to 29 in good health.

V is TRBV9 and J is TRBJ2-3; D might be TRBD1 (6 bases). From germline, CDR1 is SGDLS and CDR2 YYNGEE. The CDR3 length is 13 residues. Trimming left V 4 bases short and J 5 bases short, with 11 bases between. This CDR3 reads CASSQTGLDTQYF. In DNA form, the CDR3 reads TGTGCCAGCAGCCAAACAGGGTTAGATACGCAGTATTTT.

The rearrangement links TRBV9 to TRBJ1-2; perhaps TRBD1 as D (5 bases). The germline V gene encodes CDR1 SGDLS and CDR2 YYNGEE. The CDR3 consists of 14 residues. V lost 4 bases, J lost 4 bases, and 14 bases lay in between. The CDR3 nucleotides are TGTGCCAGCAGCCCCCAAGGGGCCGGCTATGGCTACACCTTC. Translated, it gives CASSPQGAGYGYTF. The complete variable domain, with remaining parts taken from reference TRBV9 and TRBJ1-2, reads DSGVTQTPKHLITATGQRVTLRCSPRSGDLSVYWYQQSLDQGLQFLIQYYNGEERAKGNILERFSAQQFPDLHSELNLSSLELGDSALYFCASSPQGAGYGYTFGSGTRLTVV.

V usage is TRBV5-4 and J usage is TRBJ1-2; possibly TRBD1 for D (6 bases). CDR1 and CDR2 (germline): SGHNT, YYREEE (reference sequence). There are 14 residues in the CDR3. V was trimmed by 4 bases and J by 1 base, leaving 11 bases between them. CDR3 amino acids: CASSPDSVNYGYTF. The CDR3 nucleotides read TGTGCCAGCAGCCCGGACAGTGTTAACTATGGCTACACCTTC.

The chain uses TRBV7-8 and TRBJ2-5; D might be TRBD1 (6 bases). The CDR3 is 15 amino acids. The ends were cut back, 0 bases at V and 2 bases at J, with 10 bases in the middle. Germline values: CDR1 SGHVS, CDR2 FQNEAQ. The CDR3 DNA is TGTGCCAGCAGCTTAGCGGTGGGGGCGCAAGAGACCCAGTACTTC. This encodes CASSLAVGAQETQYF.

The V and J genes are TRBV5-5 and TRBJ2-7; TRBD1 aligns across 9 bases. CDR3 length: 15 amino acids. Germline loops: CDR1 SGHKS, CDR2 YYEKEE (reference sequence). Unmatched junction bases numbered 8, after V lost 2 bases and J lost 5 bases. The CDR3 DNA sequence: TGTGCCAGCAGCTTAATGGACAGGGGAAAGAACGAGCAGTACTTC. Amino acid sequence: CASSLMDRGKNEQYF.

The chain recombines TRBV13 with TRBJ1-1, with TRBD1 matching 7 bases. CDR1 is PRHDT and CDR2 is FYEKMQ in the germline V gene (reference sequence). J lost 3 bases, V lost 3 bases, and 16 bases had no gene match. The CDR3 sequence is 18 residues long. This CDR3 is CASSLDHRGPSRDTEAFF. The CDR3 DNA reads as TGTGCCAGCAGCTTGGACCACAGGGGCCCCAGCAGGGACACTGAAGCTTTCTTT. Looking up the rest from reference TRBV13 and TRBJ1-1 gives the full variable domain: AAGVIQSPRHLIKEKRETATLKCYPIPRHDTVYWYQQGPGQDPQFLISFYEKMQSDKGSIPDRFSAQQFSDYHSELNMSSLELGDSALYFCASSLDHRGPSRDTEAFFGQGTRLTVV.

V usage is TRBV4-1 and J usage is TRBJ1-4, with a tentative D call TRBD1 (6 bases). The CDR3 contains 15 residues. The germline V gene encodes CDR1 MGHRA and CDR2 YSYEKL. The V end was cut by 3 bases, the J end by 4 bases, with 12 bases between. CDR3 residues: CASSHPRGGNEKLFF. CDR3 DNA sequence: TGCGCCAGCAGCCACCCGAGGGGGGGTAATGAAAAACTGTTTTTT.

Comment on this clone: Other DNA sequences from this sample encode an identical CDR3 as well. The J gene is TRBJ1-5, the V gene TRBV5-6, with a possible D match to TRBD1 (5 bases). V was shortened by 3 bases and J by 2 bases, with 9 bases between the two germline ends. Per germline, CDR1 SGHDT and CDR2 YYEEEE. The CDR3 sequence is 14 residues long. As DNA, the CDR3 is TGTGCCAGCAGCTCCACGGGGGGCAATCAGCCCCAGCATTTT. Encoded protein: CASSSTGGNQPQHF.

This clone has a single count. The V call is TRBV7-9, the J call TRBJ2-5; 8 positions match TRBD1. The germline CDR1 and CDR2 sequences are SEHNR and FQNEAQ (reference sequence). The CDR3 consists of 16 residues. J was trimmed by 4 bases and V by 1 base; bases with no gene match: 8. The CDR3 DNA follows: TGTGCCAGCAGCTTAGTACAGTCAGGGGGCCGAGAGACCCAGTACTTC. Its protein is CASSLVQSGGRETQYF.

A few counts support this clone. The DNA of the CDR3 is TGTGCCAGCAGTTTATCGACAGGGGAAGAGACCCAGTACTTC. It specifies CASSLSTGEETQYF. The chain employs TRBV27 and TRBJ2-5; 8 nucleotides match TRBD1. V lost 0 bases and J lost 3; bases outside the gene matches: 0. CDR3 length equals 14 residues. Germline V lookup: CDR1 MNHEY, CDR2 SMNVEV (reference sequence).

In regard to this clone: Other DNA sequences from this sample encode an identical CDR3 as well. The V gene is TRBV27, the J gene TRBJ2-7, with unresolved D. Per the germline V gene, CDR1 is MNHEY and CDR2 is SMNVEV (reference sequence). The CDR3 totals 13 residues. Between the trimmed V and J ends, which lost 2 bases and 3 bases, there was a span of 8 bases. CDR3 residues: CASSLGLGYEQYF. In nucleotides, the CDR3 is TGTGCCAGCAGTTTAGGCCTCGGCTACGAGCAGTACTTC.

Details on this clone: Within the sample, other DNA sequences also encode this same CDR3. The chain couples TRBV30 to TRBJ2-7; D gene unclear. Trimming removed 0 bases at V and 4 bases at J, with 7 bases between. Looked up from germline, CDR1 is GTSNPN and CDR2 is SVGIG (reference sequence). This CDR3 has 12 residues. CDR3 amino acids: CAWSVEVYEQYF. In DNA form, the CDR3 reads TGTGCCTGGAGTGTAGAGGTATACGAGCAGTACTTC.

The V call is TRBV5-6, the J call TRBJ2-3; D gene unclear. Deletions cut 0 bases from V and 4 bases from J, with 6 bases between. There are 13 residues in the CDR3. Looked up from germline, CDR1 is SGHDT and CDR2 is YYEEEE. CDR3 amino acids: CASSLAHADTQYF. CDR3 DNA: TGTGCCAGCAGCTTGGCCCACGCAGATACGCAGTATTTT. Full variable domain (rest looked up from reference TRBV5-6 and TRBJ2-3): DAGVTQSPTHLIKTRGQQVTLRCSPKSGHDTVSWYQQALGQGPQFIFQYYEEEERQRGNFPDRFSGHQFPNYSSELNVNALLLGDSALYLCASSLAHADTQYFGPGTRLTVL.

The CDR3 nucleotides are TGTGCCTGCATTACAGGGGGCCTCTACGAGCAGTACTTC. This gives the protein CACITGGLYEQYF. The chain joins TRBV30 to TRBJ2-7; the match to TRBD1 covers 9 bases. After removal of 6 bases from V and 3 bases from J, the junction contained 6 bases not matched to a gene. CDR3 size: 13 residues. CDR1 and CDR2 from the germline V gene are GTSNPN and SVGIG (reference sequence).

V and J are TRBV12-5 and TRBJ2-5; D is undetermined. Germline CDR1 LGHNT, CDR2 FRNRAP. V gave up 5 bases and J gave up 1 base, with 8 bases separating them. The CDR3 contains 13 residues. The CDR3 is CASGGGSQETQYF. DNA of the CDR3: TGTGCTAGTGGTGGTGGCAGCCAAGAGACCCAGTACTTC.

This rearrangement joins TRBV4-1 to TRBJ2-7; D remains unclear. With 1 base removed from V and 1 base from J, the gap between germline ends came to 11 bases. There are 15 residues in the CDR3. CDR1 is MGHRA, CDR2 YSYEKL, per germline. DNA of the CDR3: TGCGCCAGCAGCCAAGGACCGAAGAGGTCCTACGAGCAGTACTTC. Its translation: CASSQGPKRSYEQYF.

V and J are TRBV7-2 and TRBJ2-7; TRBD1 might be the D (6 bases). CDR1 is SGHTA, CDR2 FQGNSA, per germline. The germline V and J ends were trimmed by 1 base and 2 bases, with 18 bases remaining between them. The CDR3 covers 17 residues. CDR3 residues: CASSLDGGWGRAYEQYF. The CDR3 bases are TGTGCCAGCAGCTTAGACGGCGGGTGGGGGCGTGCCTACGAGCAGTACTTC.

The chain has TRBV30 and TRBJ2-2, with no clear D. V lost 2 bases and J lost 4, with 5 bases in between. Looked up from germline, CDR1 is GTSNPN and CDR2 is SVGIG (reference sequence). CDR3 length: 12 amino acids. CDR3 coding DNA: TGTGCCTGGAGTCAGATCACCGGGGAGCTGTTTTTT. Protein sequence: CAWSQITGELFF.

The V call is TRBV5-6, the J call TRBJ2-2; tentative D call: TRBD2 (5 bases). The CDR3 runs to 15 residues. CDR1 and CDR2 (germline): SGHDT, YYEEEE. V was cut by 0 bases and J by 7 bases, with 13 bases left in between. CDR3 nucleotide sequence: TGTGCCAGCAGCTTGGCGGGGTCCGAGGGCGGGGAGCTGTTTTTT. Residues: CASSLAGSEGGELFF.

About this clone: This sample includes further DNA sequences coding for the same CDR3. The J gene is TRBJ1-4, the V gene TRBV14; 9 nucleotides agree with TRBD1. V lost 4 bases and J lost 2; bases outside the gene matches: 5. Per germline, CDR1 SGHDN and CDR2 FVKESK. The CDR3 loop spans 16 amino acids. The CDR3 loop reads CASSRTGEGTNEKLFF. The CDR3 DNA follows: TGTGCCAGCAGCCGGACAGGGGAGGGGACTAATGAAAAACTGTTTTTT.